This T cell receptor (beta chain) is from a study of blood T cell repertoires in COVID-19. In the authors' workflow: Nucleated cell number was recorded as an estimate derived from reference gene primer amplification. Sequencing was performed with immunoSEQ multiplex PCR; in TCRdb, only in-frame clones are kept and a portion is missing. From that table come the V and J calls and clone size; the DNA was used to work out D and trimming. The sample holds roughly 100,000 clones, roughly 85% seen once. Germline V lookup: CDR1 GTSNPN, CDR2 SVGIG (reference sequence). V was pared by 0 bases and J by 6 bases, with 11 bases between. The CDR3 contains 14 residues.

This TCR was recovered from a woman of 80 years or more with acute or convalescent COVID-19. The V and J genes are TRBV30 and TRBJ2-2; D unresolved. The material sequenced was peripheral blood. The CDR3 here is CAWSVWLMAGELFF. In DNA, the CDR3 is TGTGCCTGGAGTGTATGGCTGATGGCCGGGGAGCTGTTTTTT.